Below, 9 T cell receptor beta chains from the same sample are listed, as sequenced in a study of cytomegalovirus exposure and HLA in healthy donors. The PCR had 60 Vbeta and 13 Jbeta primers. The method was immunoSEQ multiplex PCR; TCRdb's version includes in-frame clones alone and lacks a portion of them. The table for this sample gives some 130,000 clones. Sequenced input: PBMCs. The origin of the receptors is a woman aged 55 to 70 in good health and CMV-seronegative.

The chain is built from TRBV25-1 and TRBJ1-2, with D possibly matching TRBD1 (6 bases). CDR3 length equals 14 residues. The V and J ends lost 6 bases and 4 bases respectively, with 15 bases between them. Germline CDR1 MGHDK, CDR2 SYGVNS. Written as DNA, the CDR3 is TGTGCCAGCAGAGAAACAGGGTTTGGCTATGGCTACACCTTC. Encoded protein: CASRETGFGYGYTF.

V and J are TRBV4-1 and TRBJ2-7; maybe TRBD2 (8 bases). The CDR3 sequence is 16 residues long. The V end lost 2 bases, the J end lost 2 bases, and 16 bases lay between the germline ends. The germline CDR1 and CDR2 sequences are MGHRA and YSYEKL. CDR3 loop: CASSQISGTATYEQYF. CDR3 in DNA: TGCGCCAGCAGCCAAATTAGCGGGACAGCAACCTACGAGCAGTACTTC.

V gene TRBV6-5 combines with J gene TRBJ2-7, with D hard to call. The CDR3 extends over 13 amino acids. Germline loops: CDR1 MNHEY, CDR2 SVGAGI. V was cut by 2 bases and J by 4 bases, with 9 bases left in between. The CDR3 sequence is CASSYRDKYEQYF. The CDR3 DNA reads TGTGCCAGCAGTTACCGCGACAAGTACGAGCAGTACTTC.

V is TRBV27 and J is TRBJ2-1, with D possibly matching TRBD2 (5 bases). V was trimmed by 4 bases and J by 3 bases, leaving 10 bases between them. This CDR3 comprises 14 residues. The germline V gene has CDR1 MNHEY and CDR2 SMNVEV (reference sequence). The CDR3 here is CASSWPGLYNEQFF. The CDR3 nucleotides are TGTGCCAGCAGTTGGCCAGGACTCTACAATGAGCAGTTCTTC.

V and J are TRBV5-1 and TRBJ1-6, with TRBD1 matching 10 bases. This CDR3 is 15 amino acids long. The V segment lost 3 bases and the J segment 10 bases; nucleotides outside the gene matches: 7. CDR1 SGHRS and CDR2 YFSETQ come from the germline V gene. The CDR3 DNA reads TGCGCCAGCAGCTCTTCCGGGACAGGGGAGTCACCCCTCCACTTT. This translates into CASSSSGTGESPLHF.

The rearrangement joins TRBV28 to TRBJ1-5, with D perhaps TRBD1 (5 bases). Germline V CDR1 and CDR2: MDHEN, SYDVKM. This CDR3 is 15 amino acids long. With 3 bases removed from V and 0 bases from J, the gap between germline ends came to 9 bases. CDR3 nucleotides: TGTGCCAGCAGTTTCAGGGCATATAGCAATCAGCCCCAGCATTTT. The encoded protein is CASSFRAYSNQPQHF. Complete variable domain (other parts from reference TRBV28 and TRBJ1-5): DVKVTQSSRYLVKRTGEKVFLECVQDMDHENMFWYRQDPGLGLRLIYFSYDVKMKEKGDIPEGYSVSREKKERFSLILESASTNQTSMYLCASSFRAYSNQPQHFGDGTRLSIL.

This chain links TRBV29-1 with TRBJ1-4; weak D call: TRBD1 (5 bases). Deletions cut 6 bases from V and 6 bases from J, with 14 bases between. Germline V lookup: CDR1 SQVTM, CDR2 ANQGSEA. The CDR3 is made up of 13 amino acids. CDR3 in DNA: TGCAGCGTCCCGAGCGGGGGTCATGAAAAACTGTTTTTT. Translation gives CSVPSGGHEKLFF.

As for this clone: At one end, the junction sequence differs from germline, possibly due to a read error. CDR3 protein: CASSATAESIF. Here the CDR3 DNA reads TGTGCCAGCAGTGCGACAGCCGAATCCATCTTC. The V call is TRBV28, the J call TRBJ2-7, with a tentative D call TRBD1 (5 bases). The CDR3 is made up of 11 amino acids. Germline V CDR1 and CDR2: MDHEN, SYDVKM.

As to this clone: The junction departs from germline at one end; a sequencing error may be responsible. J is TRBJ1-5 and V is TRBV2, with D maybe TRBD1 (6 bases). CDR3 length: 14 residues. Germline CDR1 SNHLY, CDR2 FYNNEI. The CDR3 region has the DNA TGTGCCAGCAGTGAATACAGGGTCAATCGGCCCCAGCATTTT. It encodes CASSEYRVNRPQHF.